These 26 T cell receptor beta chains originate from one sample sequenced in a study of cytomegalovirus exposure and HLA in healthy donors. The study ran its PCR with 60 Vbeta and 13 Jbeta primers. TCRdb's copy holds only in-frame clones and misses some; the assay was immunoSEQ multiplex PCR. The repertoire consists of under 130,000 clones, with about 80% occurring once and the leading ten covering over 8%. Input material: PBMCs. Source of these receptors: a man aged 35 to 55 in good health and CMV-seropositive.

The chain employs TRBV29-1 and TRBJ1-2; a possible D gene is TRBD1 (6 bases). V dropped 6 bases and J dropped 2 bases, with 10 bases sitting between them. Germline V CDR1 and CDR2: SQVTM, ANQGSEA. CDR3 length: 12 amino acids. The CDR3 region is CSVTDSNYGYTF. The CDR3 bases are TGCAGCGTCACGGACAGCAACTATGGCTACACCTTC. The full variable domain, in which reference TRBV29-1 and TRBJ1-2 provide the parts outside the CDR3, is SAVISQKPSRDICQRGTSLTIQCQVDSQVTMMFWYRQQPGQSLTLIATANQGSEATYESGFVIDKFPISRPNLTFSTLTVSNMSPEDSSIYLCSVTDSNYGYTFGSGTRLTVV.

This chain links TRBV5-6 with TRBJ2-5, with 7 nucleotides matching TRBD1. This CDR3 comprises 15 residues. Germline V gives CDR1 SGHDT, CDR2 YYEEEE. The trim removed 6 bases at V and 7 bases at J, leaving 15 bases unmatched. In nucleotides, the CDR3 is TGTGCCAGCACCCCGGGTACAGGGGCCCGCGGGACCCAGTACTTC. Encoded protein: CASTPGTGARGTQYF.

This clone has only a few counts. This chain connects TRBV11-2 to TRBJ2-7; D is possibly TRBD2 (6 bases). Germline CDR1 SGHAT, CDR2 FQNNGV. The CDR3 sequence is 18 residues long. Trimming shortened V by 0 bases and J by 0 bases, and 18 bases separated the two germline ends. DNA of the CDR3: TGTGCCAGCAGCTTAGATCGGGGCGGGCCGGGACTCTCCTACGAGCAGTACTTC. Encoded protein: CASSLDRGGPGLSYEQYF.

V is TRBV7-9 and J is TRBJ2-5, with a possible D match to TRBD1 (6 bases). Germline assignment: CDR1 SEHNR and CDR2 FQNEAQ (reference sequence). V dropped 3 bases and J dropped 3 bases, with 11 bases sitting between them. This CDR3 is 14 amino acids long. The DNA of the CDR3 is TGTGCCAGCAGCTTTGGGGACACGAAAGAGACCCAGTACTTC. This translates into CASSFGDTKETQYF.

The chain has TRBV6-5 and TRBJ1-4; D unclear. V was shortened by 7 bases and J by 1 base, with 13 bases between the two germline ends. The CDR3 is 15 amino acids. CDR1 is MNHEY and CDR2 is SVGAGI in the germline V gene. The CDR3 is CASTSFLRTNEKLFF. CDR3 sequence (DNA): TGTGCCAGCACTTCGTTTTTGAGAACTAATGAAAAACTGTTTTTT.

V usage is TRBV7-6 and J usage is TRBJ2-7, with 14 bases fitting TRBD2. Per germline, CDR1 SGHVS and CDR2 FNYEAQ. V lost 5 bases, J lost 2 bases, and 5 bases stayed unmatched. CDR3 size: 16 residues. The CDR3, as DNA: TGTGCCAGCAGCCCAGAGACTAGCGGGGGGGCCTACGAGCAGTACTTC. It yields the protein CASSPETSGGAYEQYF.

This clone was seen just once. The chain couples TRBV1 to TRBJ2-3; TRBD2, the table's D call, was not compared with the DNA. TRBV1 is assigned pseudogene status. This CDR3 comprises 19 residues. DNA for the CDR3: TGCATCAGCAGCCCCCGGACTAGCGGGGCCTCTCATAGCACAGATACGCAGTATTTT. As protein: CISSPRTSGASHSTDTQYF.

This clone was counted a few times. The chain joins TRBV7-9 to TRBJ2-5, with D unresolved. The CDR3 totals 11 residues. Trimming left V 4 bases short and J 2 bases short, with 2 bases between. Looked up from germline, CDR1 is SEHNR and CDR2 is FQNEAQ (reference sequence). The CDR3 DNA sequence: TGTGCCAGCAGCTCTCAAGAGACCCAGTACTTC. Translation gives CASSSQETQYF.

The chain employs TRBV11-2 and TRBJ2-5; the D gene is possibly TRBD1 (5 bases). With 5 bases removed from V and 4 bases from J, the gap between germline ends came to 8 bases. Germline V gene lookup returns CDR1 SGHAT and CDR2 FQNNGV. This CDR3 has 12 amino acids. CDR3 region: CASSPQGETQYF. Written as DNA, the CDR3 is TGTGCCAGCAGCCCGCAGGGAGAGACCCAGTACTTC.

This clone was seen more than once but under ten times. This same CDR3 is encoded by further DNA sequences in the sample. The chain carries TRBV4-1 and TRBJ2-1; tentatively, D is TRBD2 (7 bases). This CDR3 comprises 15 residues. Germline CDR1 reads MGHRA; CDR2 reads YSYEKL. V was cut by 4 bases and J by 5 bases, with 15 bases left in between. The CDR3 nucleotides read TGCGCCAGCAGCCCCAGGGGAGGGGTTGACAATGAGCAGTTCTTC. This sequence encodes CASSPRGGVDNEQFF.

This sequence joins TRBV21-1 and TRBJ1-1; TRBD1 was called by the table and not checked on the DNA. TRBV21-1 is annotated as a pseudogene. There are 13 residues in the CDR3. The CDR3 loop reads CASIPPGNTEAFF. DNA of the CDR3: TGTGCCAGCATCCCACCAGGCAACACTGAAGCTTTCTTT.

The rearrangement uses TRBV11-1 and TRBJ2-7, with D hard to call. CDR3 length equals 14 residues. The germline V gene encodes CDR1 SGHAT and CDR2 FQDESV (reference sequence). V lost 5 bases, J lost 1 base, and 12 bases lay in between. This CDR3 reads CASSRTLESYEQYF. DNA of the CDR3: TGTGCCAGCAGCCGAACTCTTGAGTCCTACGAGCAGTACTTC.

The rearrangement links TRBV11-2 to TRBJ2-2, with D unresolved. V was shortened by 5 bases and J by 4 bases, with 8 bases between the two germline ends. The germline gives CDR1 SGHAT, CDR2 FQNNGV. CDR3 size: 13 residues. This chain's CDR3 is CASSPTPTGELFF. The CDR3 DNA sequence: TGTGCCAGCAGCCCAACACCCACCGGGGAGCTGTTTTTT. The full variable domain, completed using reference TRBV11-2 and TRBJ2-2, is EAGVAQSPRYKIIEKRQSVAFWCNPISGHATLYWYQQILGQGPKLLIQFQNNGVVDDSQLPKDRFSAERLKGVDSTLKIQPAKLEDSAVYLCASSPTPTGELFFGEGSRLTVL.

A remark on this clone: Here the CDR3 omits its conserved ending phenylalanine or tryptophan, so a read error is the likely source. The limits of the CDR3 on the DNA are not certain, so only TCRdb's listed CDR3 is given. V and J are TRBV3-2 and TRBJ2-7; whether TRBD2, the table's D call, matches the DNA was not checked. TRBV3-2 is termed a pseudogene. From its first to its last residue, the CDR3 has 9 amino acids. The chain's CDR3 is CASSQERGR.

This chain links TRBV7-9 with TRBJ2-1; 10 bases fit TRBD2. CDR1 and CDR2 (germline): SEHNR, FQNEAQ (reference sequence). The ends lost 5 bases at V and 0 bases at J; junction bases unmatched: 4. The CDR3 is 16 residues long. The CDR3 DNA sequence: TGTGCCAGCAGCGAGAGGACTAGCGGCTCCTACAATGAGCAGTTCTTC. This sequence encodes CASSERTSGSYNEQFF.

V usage is TRBV7-2 and J usage is TRBJ1-2, with unresolved D. The CDR3 totals 15 residues. V was clipped by 5 bases and J by 3 bases, with 16 bases between them. CDR1 and CDR2 from the germline V gene are SGHTA and FQGNSA. The CDR3 DNA sequence: TGTGCCAGCAGCACTAGTGTAGACAACTACTATGGCTACACCTTC. Translating it yields CASSTSVDNYYGYTF.

This clone showed up just a few times. V is TRBV5-1 and J is TRBJ1-1, with TRBD1 matching 12 bases. With V trimmed by 4 bases and J by 2 bases, 6 bases remained unmatched. Germline assignment: CDR1 SGHRS and CDR2 YFSETQ. CDR3 length: 16 residues. The CDR3 sequence: CASSPFGTGGNTEAFF. The CDR3 DNA is TGCGCCAGCAGCCCATTCGGGACAGGGGGCAACACTGAAGCTTTCTTT.

This clone was detected only a few times. The V call is TRBV4-3, the J call TRBJ2-3; TRBD1 aligns across 10 bases. The V gene's germline CDR1 is LGHNA and CDR2 YSLEER. J gave up 3 bases and V 0 bases, and 3 bases lay outside the gene matches. This CDR3 is built from 16 residues. DNA for the CDR3: TGCGCCAGCAGCCAAGATTGGGGACAGGGGACAGATACGCAGTATTTT. The encoded protein is CASSQDWGQGTDTQYF.

This sequence joins TRBV9 and TRBJ2-5; D not certain. Germline values: CDR1 SGDLS, CDR2 YYNGEE. The germline V and J ends were trimmed by 4 bases and 0 bases, with 10 bases remaining between them. The CDR3 contains 14 residues. The CDR3 loop is CASSLTPYQETQYF. In nucleotides, the CDR3 is TGTGCCAGCAGCCTCACTCCGTACCAAGAGACCCAGTACTTC. The variable domain in full, with the rest retrieved from reference TRBV9 and TRBJ2-5, is DSGVTQTPKHLITATGQRVTLRCSPRSGDLSVYWYQQSLDQGLQFLIQYYNGEERAKGNILERFSAQQFPDLHSELNLSSLELGDSALYFCASSLTPYQETQYFGPGTRLLVL.

The chain recombines TRBV5-6 with TRBJ1-2; D not certain. V was shortened by 5 bases and J by 4 bases, with 12 bases between the two germline ends. CDR1 is SGHDT, CDR2 YYEEEE, per germline. The CDR3 is made up of 13 amino acids. The CDR3, as DNA: TGTGCCAGCAGACACACGACTATCTATGGCTACACCTTC. This translates into CASRHTTIYGYTF. The entire variable domain, with the rest obtained from reference TRBV5-6 and TRBJ1-2, is as follows: DAGVTQSPTHLIKTRGQQVTLRCSPKSGHDTVSWYQQALGQGPQFIFQYYEEEERQRGNFPDRFSGHQFPNYSSELNVNALLLGDSALYLCASRHTTIYGYTFGSGTRLTVV.

This clone has only a few counts. The rearrangement joins TRBV12-5 to TRBJ2-1; 9 bases are a match to TRBD1. The germline V gene encodes CDR1 LGHNT and CDR2 FRNRAP. Trimming at V came to 10 bases and at J to 7 bases, leaving 5 bases not matched to a gene. The CDR3 loop spans 12 amino acids. Here the CDR3 DNA reads TGTGCTACGGGGACAGGGTGGAATGAGCAGTTCTTC. This encodes CATGTGWNEQFF.

This clone appeared a single time. The chain is built from TRBV9 and TRBJ2-7; perhaps TRBD1 as D (6 bases). CDR3 size: 16 residues. CDR1 is SGDLS, CDR2 YYNGEE, per germline. V was shortened by 4 bases and J by 6 bases, with 23 bases between the two germline ends. CDR3 bases: TGTGCCAGCAGCCCGGGTTCCCACAGGGCCCCCGGCGAGCAGTACTTC. This translates into CASSPGSHRAPGEQYF.

CDR3 in DNA: TGTGGAGCAGGGCGCGGGGGGTCGAATGAAAAACTGTTTTTT. It translates to CGAGRGGSNEKLFF. This chain links TRBV30 with TRBJ1-4; TRBD1 is a possible D gene (5 bases). This CDR3 spans 14 amino acids. From germline, CDR1 is GTSNPN and CDR2 SVGIG (reference sequence).

The chain recombines TRBV28 with TRBJ2-5; perhaps TRBD2 as D (5 bases). There are 15 residues in the CDR3. V lost 3 bases and J lost 4, with 15 bases in between. Germline CDR1 is MDHEN and CDR2 is SYDVKM. The CDR3 region is CASSFGGGRRETQYF. The CDR3 DNA sequence: TGTGCCAGCAGTTTTGGTGGCGGGCGGAGAGAGACCCAGTACTTC.

This clone was detected a few times. This chain joins TRBV29-1 and TRBJ1-1; 11 bases align to TRBD1. This CDR3 spans 12 amino acids. Germline V CDR1 and CDR2: SQVTM, ANQGSEA. J was trimmed by 7 bases and V by 6 bases; bases with no gene match: 4. The CDR3, as DNA: TGCAGCGTGGACAGGGGGCATAATGAAGCTTTCTTT. Its translation: CSVDRGHNEAFF.

V usage is TRBV27 and J usage is TRBJ2-7; TRBD1 matches at 9 bases. Trimming at V came to 2 bases and at J to 3 bases, leaving 8 bases not matched to a gene. This CDR3 is 16 amino acids long. Germline V gene data show CDR1 as MNHEY and CDR2 as SMNVEV (reference sequence). CDR3 protein: CASSLRNWDRDYEQYF. CDR3 bases: TGTGCCAGCAGTTTACGGAACTGGGACAGGGACTACGAGCAGTACTTC.